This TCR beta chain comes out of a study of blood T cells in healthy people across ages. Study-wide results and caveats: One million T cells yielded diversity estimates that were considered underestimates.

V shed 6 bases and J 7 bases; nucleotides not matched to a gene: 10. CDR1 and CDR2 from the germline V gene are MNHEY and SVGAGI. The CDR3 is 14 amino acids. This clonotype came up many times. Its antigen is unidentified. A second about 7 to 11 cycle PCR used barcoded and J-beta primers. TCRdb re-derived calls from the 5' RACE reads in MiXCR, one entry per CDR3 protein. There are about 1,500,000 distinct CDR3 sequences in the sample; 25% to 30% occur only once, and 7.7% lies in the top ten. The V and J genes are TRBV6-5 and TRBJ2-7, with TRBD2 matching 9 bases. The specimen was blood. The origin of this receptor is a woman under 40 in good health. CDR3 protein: CASRPGLALWEQYF. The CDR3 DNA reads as TGTGCCAGCAGGCCGGGACTAGCCCTGTGGGAGCAGTACTTC.